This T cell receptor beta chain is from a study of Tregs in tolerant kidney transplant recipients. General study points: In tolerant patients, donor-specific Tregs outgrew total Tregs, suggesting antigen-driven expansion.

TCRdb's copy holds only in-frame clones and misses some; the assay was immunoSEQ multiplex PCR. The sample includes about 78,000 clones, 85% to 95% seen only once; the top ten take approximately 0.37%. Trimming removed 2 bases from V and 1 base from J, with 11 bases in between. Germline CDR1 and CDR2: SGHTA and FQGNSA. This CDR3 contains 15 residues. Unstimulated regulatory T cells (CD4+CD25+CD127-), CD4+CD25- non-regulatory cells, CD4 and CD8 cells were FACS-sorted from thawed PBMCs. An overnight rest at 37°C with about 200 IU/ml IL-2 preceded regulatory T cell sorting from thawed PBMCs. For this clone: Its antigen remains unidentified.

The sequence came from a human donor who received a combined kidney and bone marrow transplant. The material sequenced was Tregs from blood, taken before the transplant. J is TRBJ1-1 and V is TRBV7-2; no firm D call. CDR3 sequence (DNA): TGTGCCAGCAGCTTATTGCGGGTTTCGAACACTGAAGCTTTCTTT. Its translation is CASSLLRVSNTEAFF.